These 14 T cell receptor beta chains came from one sample sequenced in a study of blood T cells in healthy people across ages. A sample-barcoded 5' primer and a J-beta primer mix were used in a second PCR of about 6 to 12 cycles. TCRdb redid the calling of the 5' RACE reads with MiXCR, one entry per CDR3 protein. The table lists over 450,000 distinct CDR3 sequences, under 30% of them singletons. These same records also appear under a second study, on T cells of mothers and their children.

Sequencing input: blood. Receptor source: a boy aged 5-17 years in good health.

V and J are TRBV14 and TRBJ1-2; tentatively, D is TRBD1 (6 bases). CDR3 size: 14 residues. CDR1 is SGHDN, CDR2 FVKESK, per germline. The V and J ends lost 3 bases and 5 bases respectively, with 13 bases between them. DNA for the CDR3: TGTGCCAGCAGCCACACCGGAAGGGGGTATGGCTACACCTTC. This sequence encodes CASSHTGRGYGYTF.

CDR3 nucleotide sequence: TGCGCCAGCAGCCTACTTAGTGGACCCACAGATACGCAGTATTTT. It codes for CASSLLSGPTDTQYF. The chain carries TRBV4-3 and TRBJ2-3; D uncertain. Germline CDR1 and CDR2: LGHNA and YSLEER. Between the trimmed V and J ends, which lost 4 bases and 2 bases, there was a span of 13 bases. CDR3 length equals 15 residues.

As to this clonotype: Its ends do not fully match the called genes, so a read error is possible. The gene calls are TRBV3-1 and TRBJ2-2; D gene unclear. Germline values: CDR1 LGHDT, CDR2 YNNKEL (reference sequence). This CDR3 has 14 residues. In nucleotides, the CDR3 is TGTGCCAGTAGCCAAGACCCATACACCGGGGAGCTGTTTTTT. It codes for CASSQDPYTGELFF. The whole variable domain, filled in from reference TRBV3-1 and TRBJ2-2, reads DTAVSQTPKYLVTQMGNDKSIKCEQNLGHDTMYWYKQDSKKFLKIMFSYNNKELIINETVPNRFSPKSPDKAHLNLHINSLELGDSAVYFCASSQDPYTGELFFGEGSRLTVL.

This clonotype was observed many times. J is TRBJ2-7 and V is TRBV4-3; weak D call: TRBD2 (6 bases). This CDR3 has 14 residues. Trimming took off 0 bases at V and 2 bases at J, with 8 bases between the two ends. CDR1 LGHNA and CDR2 YSLEER come from the germline V gene. CDR3 bases: TGCGCCAGCAGCCAAGATCGCGGGACCTACGAGCAGTACTTC. It codes for CASSQDRGTYEQYF.

The genes are TRBV6-5 and TRBJ2-4, with D perhaps assigned TRBD1 or TRBD2 (5 bases each). This CDR3 comprises 15 residues. Per germline, CDR1 MNHEY and CDR2 SVGAGI. V dropped 5 bases and J dropped 1 base, with 12 bases sitting between them. This CDR3 is CASSPGRAAKNIQYF. The DNA for the CDR3 is TGTGCCAGCAGTCCGGGACGGGCGGCCAAAAACATTCAGTACTTC.

This clonotype was detected only a few times. The chain employs TRBV20-1 and TRBJ2-7, with 8 bases matching TRBD2. The junction had 10 bases not matched to a gene; V was cut back by 2 bases and J by 4 bases. Germline assignment: CDR1 DFQATT and CDR2 SNEGSKA (reference sequence). CDR3 size: 15 residues. The CDR3 bases are TGCAGTGCTAGACATCCAGGGACTAGAGATTACGAGCAGTACTTC. This translates into CSARHPGTRDYEQYF.

J is TRBJ2-7 and V is TRBV7-3, with 9 bases aligning to TRBD2. Trimming at V came to 3 bases and at J to 0 bases, leaving 3 bases not matched to a gene. CDR1 is SGHTA, CDR2 FQGTGA, per germline. This CDR3 region has 15 residues. CDR3 amino acids: CASSFSGGGSYEQYF. Written as DNA, the CDR3 is TGTGCCAGCAGCTTTAGCGGGGGCGGCTCCTACGAGCAGTACTTC.

The chain joins TRBV20-1 to TRBJ1-2; a possible D gene is TRBD1 (6 bases). The CDR3 consists of 13 residues. V was shortened by 0 bases and J by 5 bases, with 10 bases between the two germline ends. Germline-derived CDR1 and CDR2 are DFQATT and SNEGSKA (reference sequence). The CDR3 DNA follows: TGCAGTGCTAGAGACCTGGGGGCTTATGGCTACACCTTC. Amino acid sequence: CSARDLGAYGYTF.

Concerning this clonotype: This could be a read error, since a much larger clone is one nucleotide away. This rearrangement joins TRBV4-3 to TRBJ1-1; D gene unclear. V shed 0 bases and J shed 6 bases, with 14 bases lying between them. CDR1 LGHNA and CDR2 YSLEER come from the germline V gene. The CDR3 length is 15 residues. CDR3: CASSQDGRRGPEAFF. For the CDR3, the DNA is TGCGCCAGCAGCCAAGATGGTCGGCGCGGGCCTGAAGCTTTCTTT.

Only a few counts were recorded for this clonotype. This chain links TRBV20-1 with TRBJ2-7; 9 positions agree with TRBD1. This CDR3 has 17 residues. Trimming removed 4 bases from V and 2 bases from J; junction bases left unmatched: 15. Germline CDR1 reads DFQATT; CDR2 reads SNEGSKA (reference sequence). In nucleotides, the CDR3 is TGCAGTGCTATCGGGCTTCGGACAGGGGTGGAACCCTACGAGCAGTACTTC. The encoded protein is CSAIGLRTGVEPYEQYF.

In the case of this clonotype: The junction differs from germline at one of its ends, possibly a read error. The chain joins TRBV28 to TRBJ2-1, with TRBD1 identical over 7 bases. CDR1 is MDHEN, CDR2 SYDVKM, per germline. The CDR3 consists of 13 residues. The CDR3: CANSLGQYNEQFF. The CDR3 DNA sequence: TGTGCCAACAGTTTGGGACAGTACAATGAGCAGTTCTTC.

This rearrangement joins TRBV7-2 to TRBJ2-7, with D perhaps matching TRBD1 or TRBD2 (6 bases each). This CDR3 spans 15 amino acids. Trimming pared 4 bases from V and 2 bases from J, leaving 15 bases between. Germline assignment: CDR1 SGHTA and CDR2 FQGNSA. CDR3 bases: TGTGCCAGCAGCTCCTTCGGCGGGACACCCTACGAGCAGTACTTC. The encoded protein is CASSSFGGTPYEQYF.

CDR3 nucleotides: TGTGCCACCAGTGATGGGCGGGGGGCCGTCTTCACAGATACGCAGTATTTT. Its translation is CATSDGRGAVFTDTQYF. The rearrangement joins TRBV24-1 to TRBJ2-3; 8 bases line up with TRBD2. After removal of 3 bases from V and 2 bases from J, the junction contained 9 bases not matched to a gene. The CDR3 contains 17 residues. Germline CDR1 KGHDR, CDR2 SFDVKD.

The rearrangement uses TRBV7-9 and TRBJ1-5; D may be TRBD1 (5 bases). V shed 5 bases and J shed 2 bases, with 16 bases lying between them. This CDR3 region has 16 residues. Germline CDR1 is SEHNR and CDR2 is FQNEAQ (reference sequence). The DNA of the CDR3 is TGTGCCAGCAGCCACGGTCGGGGCACGGGCAATCAGCCCCAGCATTTT. Encoded protein: CASSHGRGTGNQPQHF.